Presented here are 9 T cell receptor gamma chains from one specimen sequenced in a study of intestinal T cells in coeliac disease (dated by TCRdb to the early 2020s). Libraries came from multiplex PCR. Sequencing was carried out with an Ion Torrent PGM. TRG repertoires were amplified from around 0.2 ug of biopsy DNA using the LymphoTrack kit, whose primers carry Illumina adapters. Clones were re-identified by TCRdb from the public reads with CATT, and rows with the same DNA were merged. The sample has fewer than 450 gamma-chain clones on record, approximately 48% of them singletons. 25% to 35% of the sample is in the top ten clones. Genomic DNA was extracted with the QIAamp DNA FFPE tissue kit from ten 5-um FFPE scrolls per case. The sample was a duodenal biopsy. The receptors come from a human donor with celiac disease.

The chain combines TRGV8 with TRGJ1 or TRGJ2. J lost 10 bases, V lost 5 bases, and 14 bases had no gene match. Germline CDR1 reads VENAVY; CDR2 reads YDSYNSRV. The CDR3 contains 13 residues. CDR3 DNA: TGTGCCACCTGGGTAACTCTTATTATAAAGAAACTCTTT. Amino acids: CATWVTLIIKKLF.

V is TRGV3 and J is TRGJP2. With 4 bases clipped from V and 3 bases from J, the junction kept 8 bases outside the gene matches. The CDR3 extends over 15 amino acids. Germline lookup yields CDR1 VTNTFY and CDR2 YDVSTARD (reference sequence). The CDR3 DNA reads as TGTGCCACCTGGGATCAGACCCGTAGTGATTGGATCAAGACGTTT. Translating it yields CATWDQTRSDWIKTF.

The rearrangement uses TRGV8 and TRGJ1 or TRGJ2. Germline V gene lookup returns CDR1 VENAVY and CDR2 YDSYNSRV. V was pared by 2 bases and J by 4 bases, with 11 bases of the junction left unmatched. This CDR3 comprises 15 residues. CDR3 in DNA: TGTGCCACCTGGGATAATCCCGGGACGTATTATAAGAAACTCTTT. Its translation: CATWDNPGTYYKKLF.

This clone is hyperexpanded (1% or more) in the sample. The genes are TRGV8 and TRGJP2. Per the germline V gene, CDR1 is VENAVY and CDR2 is YDSYNSRV. The V segment lost 4 bases and the J segment 6 bases; nucleotides outside the gene matches: 5. The CDR3 covers 13 residues. CDR3 in DNA: TGTGCCACCTGGGAAAAGCGTGATTGGATCAAGACGTTT. The encoded protein is CATWEKRDWIKTF.

This sequence joins TRGV4 and TRGJ1 or TRGJ2. Germline CDR1 and CDR2: EGSTGY and YDSYTSSV. The CDR3 loop spans 11 amino acids. V was pared by 0 bases and J by 16 bases, with 9 bases of the junction left unmatched. In nucleotides, the CDR3 is TGTGCCACCTGGGATGGGCCCTATAAGCTCTTT. The encoded protein is CATWDGPYKLF.

Of note for this clone: A read error may be the cause here, since a much bigger clone is one base away. Other DNA sequences in this sample translate to the same CDR3. The chain employs TRGV10 and TRGJP1. Being an ORF, TRGV10 has a function that is uncertain. The CDR3 has 15 amino acids. The CDR3 here is CAAWDWAPHGWFKIF. CDR3 nucleotide sequence: TGTGCCGCGTGGGATTGGGCCCCTCATGGTTGGTTCAAGATATTT.

This clone has more than one count but fewer than ten. This may be a read error: a much more frequent sequence differs by one nucleotide. The chain is built from TRGV8 and TRGJP2. The germline V gene has CDR1 VENAVY and CDR2 YDSYNSRV. The CDR3 has 13 residues. The CDR3 region is CAAWVISDWIKTF. The DNA for the CDR3 is TGTGCCGCCTGGGTGATTTCTGATTGGATCAAGACGTTT.

This clone was counted only a few times. The chain is built from TRGV8 and TRGJ1 or TRGJ2. The CDR3 consists of 12 residues. J lost 3 bases, V lost 6 bases, and 5 bases had no gene match. Germline V gene data show CDR1 as VENAVY and CDR2 as YDSYNSRV. For the CDR3, the DNA is TGTGCCACCTGGTACTCTTATTATAAGAAACTCTTT. Translating it yields CATWYSYYKKLF.

By share of the sample, this clone is large. V usage is TRGV5 and J usage is TRGJ1 or TRGJ2. The CDR3 is made up of 13 amino acids. Germline loops: CDR1 VINAFY, CDR2 YDVSNSKD. Trimming cost V 0 bases and J 6 bases; bases outside gene matches: 5. The CDR3 DNA follows: TGTGCCACCTGGGACAGGCCTGGTTATAAGAAACTCTTT. Protein product: CATWDRPGYKKLF.